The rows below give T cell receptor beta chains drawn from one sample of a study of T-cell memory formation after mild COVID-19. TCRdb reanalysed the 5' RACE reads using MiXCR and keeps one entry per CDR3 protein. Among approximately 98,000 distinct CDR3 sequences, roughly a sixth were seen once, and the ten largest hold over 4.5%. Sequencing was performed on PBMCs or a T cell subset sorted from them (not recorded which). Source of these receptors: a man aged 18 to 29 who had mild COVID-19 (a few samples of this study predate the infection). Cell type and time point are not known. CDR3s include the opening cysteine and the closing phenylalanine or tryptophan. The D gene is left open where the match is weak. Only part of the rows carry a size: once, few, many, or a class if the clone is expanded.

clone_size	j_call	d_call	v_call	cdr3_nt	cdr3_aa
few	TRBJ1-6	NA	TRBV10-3	TGTGCCATCAGTGATCCGGTCCGAGGGACGCCCCTCCACTTT	CAISDPVRGTPLHF
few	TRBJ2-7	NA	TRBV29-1	TGCAGCGTTGAAGGCCGAGGACAGGCGGGGTACGAGCAGTACTTC	CSVEGRGQAGYEQYF
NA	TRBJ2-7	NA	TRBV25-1	TGTGCCAGCAGTGAACGGGCCTACGAGCAGTACTTC	CASSERAYEQYF
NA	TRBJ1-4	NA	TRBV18	TGTGCCAGCTCACCGAGGTATAATGAAAAACTGTTTTTT	CASSPRYNEKLFF
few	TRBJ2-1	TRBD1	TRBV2	TGTGCCAGCAGTGCGGGACAGGGCCTGAACAATGAGCAGTTCTTC	CASSAGQGLNNEQFF
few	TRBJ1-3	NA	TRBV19	TGTGCCAGTAGTACACTCGACAGTTCTGGAAACACCATATATTTT	CASSTLDSSGNTIYF
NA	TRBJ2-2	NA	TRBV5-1	TGCGCCAGCAGCAAAACGTCCTCAAGCGGCTACACCGGGGAGCTGTTTTTT	CASSKTSSSGYTGELFF
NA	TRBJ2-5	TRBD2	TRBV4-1	TGCGCCAGCAGCCAAGATGGGGGACTAGCGGGGGTAGAGACCCAGTACTTC	CASSQDGGLAGVETQYF
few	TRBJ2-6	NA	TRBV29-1	TGCAGCGTCGGCTGGGCCAACGTCCTGACTTTC	CSVGWANVLTF
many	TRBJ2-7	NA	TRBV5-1	TGCGCCAGCAGCTTGGCGGGACATTCCGAGCAGTACTTC	CASSLAGHSEQYF
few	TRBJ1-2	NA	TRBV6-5	TGTGCCAGCAGTATAGGGGCAGCATATGGCTACACCTTC	CASSIGAAYGYTF
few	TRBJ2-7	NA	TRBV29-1	TGCAGCGTGGGGTATTTGACTCCGGGCGAGCAGTACTTC	CSVGYLTPGEQYF
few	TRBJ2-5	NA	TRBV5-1	TGCGCCAGCAGCTTGAACAGACAAGAGACCCAGTACTTC	CASSLNRQETQYF
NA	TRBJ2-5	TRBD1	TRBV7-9	TGTGCCAGCAGCTTAGGGGACAGGGGGCGCCCCCAGTACTTC	CASSLGDRGRPQYF
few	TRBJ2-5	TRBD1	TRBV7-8	TGTGCCAGCAGCTTCGGCAGGACAGGGCGGCGAGAGACCCAGTACTTC	CASSFGRTGRRETQYF
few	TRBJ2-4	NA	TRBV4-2	TGTGCCAGCAGCCACCAGGGTCCCAAAAACATTCAGTACTTC	CASSHQGPKNIQYF
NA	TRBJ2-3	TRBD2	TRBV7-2	TGTGCCAGCAGCTCTTACCTAGCGGGGGGGGATACGCAGTATTTT	CASSSYLAGGDTQYF
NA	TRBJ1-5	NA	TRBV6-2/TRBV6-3	TGTGCCAGCAGTCAGATACACGGGGCGAGCAATCAGCCCCAGCATTTT	CASSQIHGASNQPQHF
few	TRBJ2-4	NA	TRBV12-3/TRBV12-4	TGTGCCAGCAGTCCCCGGACAGTTCAGTACTTC	CASSPRTVQYF
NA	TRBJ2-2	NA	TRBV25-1	TGTGCCAGCAGATCAGCGGGGAACACCGGGGAGCTGTTTTTT	CASRSAGNTGELFF
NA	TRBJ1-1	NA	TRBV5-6	TGTGCCAGCAGCTTGGTGGGCAGGCCTAACACTGAAGCTTTCTTT	CASSLVGRPNTEAFF
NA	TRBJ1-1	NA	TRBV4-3	TGCGCCAGCGGTTTCCTCTCGGGGGCGGCTTTCTTT	CASGFLSGAAFF
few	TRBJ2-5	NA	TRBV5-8	TGTGCCAGCAGCCTCGGGGTAAACCAAGAGACCCAGTACTTC	CASSLGVNQETQYF
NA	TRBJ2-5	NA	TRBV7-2	TGTGCCAGCAGCTTAGGAGGGCTGAAAGAGACCCAGTACTTC	CASSLGGLKETQYF
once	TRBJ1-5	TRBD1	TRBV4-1	TGCGCCAGCAGCCAAGTAGACAGGGTCTACCTCCCCCAGCATTTT	CASSQVDRVYLPQHF
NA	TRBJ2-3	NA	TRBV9	TGTGCCAGCAGCGCAACCACGGATACGCAGTATTTT	CASSATTDTQYF
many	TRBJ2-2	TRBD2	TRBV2	TGTGCCAGCAGCGAGGGACTAGCGGGGGCGAACACCGGGGAGCTGTTTTTT	CASSEGLAGANTGELFF
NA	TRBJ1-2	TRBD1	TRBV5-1	TGCGCCAGCAGCTTCGGGACAGGGAACTATGGCTACACCTTC	CASSFGTGNYGYTF
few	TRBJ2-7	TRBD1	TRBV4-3	TGCGCCAGCAGCCAGGATTGGGACAGGGAGCAGTACTTC	CASSQDWDREQYF
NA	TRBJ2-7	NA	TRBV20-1	TGCAGTGCTAGAGATTACAAGGCGGGAAGCTCCTACGAGCAGTACTTC	CSARDYKAGSSYEQYF
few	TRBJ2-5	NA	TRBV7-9	TGTGCCAGCAGCTTATCCGGCTCCACGGAGACCCAGTACTTC	CASSLSGSTETQYF
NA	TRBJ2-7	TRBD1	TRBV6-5	TGTGCCAGCAGGGCAGGGGGCTGCGAGCAGTACTTC	CASRAGGCEQYF
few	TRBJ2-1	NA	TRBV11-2	TGTGCCAGCAGCTTTCCGGGGGCGAGGGGGACCCTGGACTTC	CASSFPGARGTLDF
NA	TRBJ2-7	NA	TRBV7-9	TGTGCCAGCAGCTCCTCTAGAGAGCAGTACTTC	CASSSSREQYF
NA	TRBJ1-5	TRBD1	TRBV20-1	TGCAGTGCTAGAGACTGGGGACAGGGACTGAATCAGCCCCAGCATTTT	CSARDWGQGLNQPQHF
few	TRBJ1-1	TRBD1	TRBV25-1	TGTGCCAGCAGTATACGACAGGGGTCCACTGAAGCTTTCTTT	CASSIRQGSTEAFF
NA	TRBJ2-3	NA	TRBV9	TGTGCCAGCAGCGTCTCACATAACCTAGCGCCCAGCACAGATACGCAGTATTTT	CASSVSHNLAPSTDTQYF
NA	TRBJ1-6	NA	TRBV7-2	TGTGCCAGCAGCTCACCGCCCTACACAGCACCCCTCCACTTT	CASSSPPYTAPLHF
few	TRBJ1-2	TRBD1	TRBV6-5	TGTGCCAGCAGTGAACCGGGACAGAGGGGCTACACCTTC	CASSEPGQRGYTF
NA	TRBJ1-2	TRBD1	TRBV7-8	TGTGCCAGCAGCTGGGGGACAGGGGATGGCTACACCTTC	CASSWGTGDGYTF
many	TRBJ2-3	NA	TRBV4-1	TGCGCCAGCAGCCAAGAAACCGCGCCTAGCACAGATACGCAGTATTTT	CASSQETAPSTDTQYF
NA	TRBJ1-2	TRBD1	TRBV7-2	TGTGCCAGCAGCCCTGGACAGGGGGCCGGTGGCTACACCTTC	CASSPGQGAGGYTF
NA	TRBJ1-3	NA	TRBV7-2	TGTGCCAGCAGCTTAAGATCCCCGGGGCAGGGAGGGGGAAACACCATATATTTT	CASSLRSPGQGGGNTIYF
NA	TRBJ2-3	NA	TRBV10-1	TGCGCCAGCAGTGAGGGAAGGGACACTACGGATACGCAGTATTTT	CASSEGRDTTDTQYF
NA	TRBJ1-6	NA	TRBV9	TGTGCCAGCAGCCAGTCGGGGGGCGGTTATAATTCACCCCTCCACTTT	CASSQSGGGYNSPLHF
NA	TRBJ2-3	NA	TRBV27	TGTGCCAGCAGTTATATGACGGTTGGTGCGCAGTATTTT	CASSYMTVGAQYF
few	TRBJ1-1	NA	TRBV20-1	TGCAGTGCTAGAAGACCGCCCATGAACACTGAAGCTTTCTTT	CSARRPPMNTEAFF
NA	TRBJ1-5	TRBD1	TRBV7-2	TGTGCCAGCAGCTTAGGACAGGGGGAACAGCCCCAGCATTTT	CASSLGQGEQPQHF
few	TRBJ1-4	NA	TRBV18	TGTGCCAGCTCACCTGGACAAGGGAGGAATGAAAAACTGTTTTTT	CASSPGQGRNEKLFF
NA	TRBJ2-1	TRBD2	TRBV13	TGTGCCAGCAGCTTAGGAGGGCTAGCGGGGGGCCCTGGCAATGAGCAGTTCTTC	CASSLGGLAGGPGNEQFF
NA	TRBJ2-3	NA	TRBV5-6	TGTGCCAGCTATCCACAGGGTCATTTGGATACGCAGTATTTT	CASYPQGHLDTQYF